Presented here are 2 T cell receptor beta chains from one specimen sequenced in a study of shared clonotypes between healthy human individuals. Repertoires were generated with immunoSEQ multiplex PCR, while TCRdb's copy carries only in-frame clones and drops some. The data show almost 700,000 clones, 92% seen once. Cells designated naive CD8 were CD45RO-negative and were positively selected for CCR7, with terminally differentiated effector memory CD45RA+ cells excluded. Material for sequencing was naive CD8+ T cells sorted from blood. All receptors derive from a man aged 25-40 years in good health.

The chain recombines TRBV27 with TRBJ2-7, with 7 bases aligning to TRBD1. There are 13 residues in the CDR3. CDR1 is MNHEY, CDR2 SMNVEV, per germline (reference sequence). Germline trimming cut 5 bases from V and 3 bases from J; bases unmatched to any gene: 4. The CDR3 loop is CASSLGQHYEQYF. In DNA, the CDR3 is TGTGCCAGCAGTCTGGGACAGCACTACGAGCAGTACTTC.

The rearrangement uses TRBV29-1 and TRBJ2-7, with a tentative D call TRBD2 (6 bases). This CDR3 contains 13 residues. Germline loops: CDR1 SQVTM, CDR2 ANQGSEA. The ends were cut back, 4 bases at V and 6 bases at J, with 16 bases in the middle. CDR3 in amino acids: CSVVPGLEGEQYF. The CDR3 DNA reads as TGCAGCGTTGTGCCGGGGTTGGAGGGCGAGCAGTACTTC.